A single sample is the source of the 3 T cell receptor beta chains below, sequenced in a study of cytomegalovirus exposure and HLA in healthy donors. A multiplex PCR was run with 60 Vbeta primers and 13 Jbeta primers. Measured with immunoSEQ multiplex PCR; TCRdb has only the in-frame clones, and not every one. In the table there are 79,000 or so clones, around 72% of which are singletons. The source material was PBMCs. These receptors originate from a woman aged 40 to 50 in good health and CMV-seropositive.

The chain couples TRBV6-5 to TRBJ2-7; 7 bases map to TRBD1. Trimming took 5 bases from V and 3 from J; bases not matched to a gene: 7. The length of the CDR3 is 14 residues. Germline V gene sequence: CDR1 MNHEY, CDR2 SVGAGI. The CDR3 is CASSPSPGGYEQYF. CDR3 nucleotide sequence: TGTGCCAGCAGTCCATCGCCAGGGGGCTACGAGCAGTACTTC.

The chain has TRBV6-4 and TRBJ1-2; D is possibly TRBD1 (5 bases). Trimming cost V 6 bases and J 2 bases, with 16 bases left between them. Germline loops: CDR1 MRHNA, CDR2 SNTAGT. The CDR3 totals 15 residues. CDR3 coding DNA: TGTGCCAGCAGCGGAGGGGCCTCGGGAAACTATGGCTACACCTTC. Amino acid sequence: CASSGGASGNYGYTF.

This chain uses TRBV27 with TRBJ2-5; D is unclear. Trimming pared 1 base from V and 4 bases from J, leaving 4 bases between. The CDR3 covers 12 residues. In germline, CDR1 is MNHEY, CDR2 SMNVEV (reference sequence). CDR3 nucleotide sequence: TGTGCCAGCAGTTTATTCGGAGAGACCCAGTACTTC. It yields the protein CASSLFGETQYF.